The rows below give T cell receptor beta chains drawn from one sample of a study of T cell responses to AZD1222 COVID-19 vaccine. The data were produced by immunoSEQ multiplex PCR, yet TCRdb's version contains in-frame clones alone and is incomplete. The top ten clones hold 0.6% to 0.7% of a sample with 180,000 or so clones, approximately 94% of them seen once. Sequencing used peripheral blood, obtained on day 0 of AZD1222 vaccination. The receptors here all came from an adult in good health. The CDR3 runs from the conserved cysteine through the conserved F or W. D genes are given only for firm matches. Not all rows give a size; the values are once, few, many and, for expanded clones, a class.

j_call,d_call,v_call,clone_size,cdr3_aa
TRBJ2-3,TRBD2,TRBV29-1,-,CSVGSGGATDTQYF
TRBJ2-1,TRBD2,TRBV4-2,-,CASSQDPRTSGISYNEQFF
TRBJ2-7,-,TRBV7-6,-,CASSLAASEEQYF
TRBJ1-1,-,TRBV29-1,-,CSVAKRTGVNTEAFF
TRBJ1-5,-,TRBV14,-,CASSQFGNQPQHF
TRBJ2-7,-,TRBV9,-,CASSAGLSYEQYF
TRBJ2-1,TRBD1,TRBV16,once,CASSQMGQGVLEQFF
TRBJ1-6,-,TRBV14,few,CASSQKLNSPLHF
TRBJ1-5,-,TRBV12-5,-,CASGFGGNQPQHF
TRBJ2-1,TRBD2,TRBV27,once,CASSLLAGGGEQFF
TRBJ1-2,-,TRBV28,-,CASSFPGQLDGYTF
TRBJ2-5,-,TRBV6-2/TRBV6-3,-,CASSFRGRARADQETQYF
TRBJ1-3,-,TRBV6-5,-,CASSYRNTIYF
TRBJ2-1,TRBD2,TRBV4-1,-,CASSHRLAGGNEQFF